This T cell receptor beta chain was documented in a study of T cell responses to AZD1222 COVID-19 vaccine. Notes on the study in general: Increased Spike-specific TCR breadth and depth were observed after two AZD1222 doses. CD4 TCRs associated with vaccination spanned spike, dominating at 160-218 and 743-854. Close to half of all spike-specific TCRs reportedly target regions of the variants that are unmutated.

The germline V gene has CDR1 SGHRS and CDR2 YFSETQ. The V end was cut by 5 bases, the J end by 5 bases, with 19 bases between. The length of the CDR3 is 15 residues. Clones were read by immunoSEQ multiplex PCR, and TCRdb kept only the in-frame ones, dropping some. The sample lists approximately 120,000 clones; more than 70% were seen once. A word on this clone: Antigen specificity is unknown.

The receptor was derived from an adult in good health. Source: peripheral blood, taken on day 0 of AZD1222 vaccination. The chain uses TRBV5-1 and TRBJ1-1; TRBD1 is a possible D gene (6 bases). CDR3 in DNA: TGCGCCAGCAGTAGCGGGCAGGGGAGGGGGACTGAAGCTTTCTTT. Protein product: CASSSGQGRGTEAFF. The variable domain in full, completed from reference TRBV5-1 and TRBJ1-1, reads KAGVTQTPRYLIKTRGQQVTLSCSPISGHRSVSWYQQTPGQGLQFLFEYFSETQRNKGNFPGRFSGRQFSNSRSEMNVSTLELGDSALYLCASSSGQGRGTEAFFGQGTRLTVV.